This T cell receptor (beta chain) was sequenced during a study of regulatory T cells in long-lasting Graves disease. Both iRepertoire HTBI primers and Arm-PCR of CDR3 regions were used to build the TCR beta libraries. Using its own MiXCR run on the multiplex PCR reads, TCRdb lists one record per CDR3 protein. The sample shows 400,000 to 500,000 distinct CDR3 sequences, 12% to 15% of them seen only once. Time point meaning: newly diagnosed GD, antithyroid drugs for less than 3 months. Extracted PBMC RNA gave rise to the TCR library. The CDR3 spans 18 residues. CDR1 is SGDLS and CDR2 is YYNGEE in the germline V gene. The V and J ends lost 2 bases and 1 base, in that order; junction bases with no gene match: 6. This clonotype was counted a few times. Its matching antigen is unknown. Notes on the study in general: Having few samples may have compromised the accuracy. Gene preferences differed: TRBV28, TRBJ1-2, TRBJ2-5 in persistent cases.

Separately, the same data were catalogued under a study of T cells in Graves' hyperthyroidism and ophthalmopathy.

The receptor was derived from a woman in her 50s with Graves disease. The source was peripheral blood mononuclear cells (PBMCs), collected at new diagnosis, from a patient treated with antithyroid drugs. The chain combines TRBV9 with TRBJ2-7, with TRBD2 matching 16 bases. CDR3 in amino acids: CASSVGTSGRGGSYEQYF. DNA for the CDR3: TGTGCCAGCAGCGTGGGGACTAGCGGGAGGGGCGGTTCCTACGAGCAGTACTTC.